The rows below give T cell receptor beta chains drawn from one sample of a study of monozygotic twins with inflammatory bowel disease. Following a re-call of the 5' RACE reads, TCRdb has one entry per CDR3 protein and lacks DNA. In total, the table holds about 420,000 distinct CDR3 sequences. The sample was blood. The receptors derive from a human donor with ulcerative colitis or Crohn's disease, or a healthy co-twin of an affected twin (not recorded which). The CDR3 runs from the conserved cysteine through the conserved F or W.

>TRBV20-1|TRBJ2-3
CSAAWTSGRWGTDTQYF
>TRBV2|TRBJ1-5
CASSERILQPQHF
>TRBV2|TRBJ2-1
CASSDHRGSEQFF
>TRBV24-1|TRBJ2-1
CATSGQGSNEQFF
>TRBV27|TRBJ1-4
CASSPWTGLTTNEKLFF
>TRBV30|TRBJ1-6
CAFQWGSSPLHF
>TRBV20-1|TRBJ2-5
CSASYRQGPTAQYF
>TRBV5-1|TRBJ2-5
CASSIAGASETQYF
>TRBV19|TRBJ2-3
CASKGSLDTQYF
>TRBV20-1|TRBJ2-7
CSAVARRGFYEQYF
>TRBV5-6|TRBJ1-1
CASSFEMTEAFF
>TRBV27|TRBJ2-6
CASSPSFRANVLTF
>TRBV6-1|TRBJ2-7
CASSDRLANVYEQYF
>TRBV12-3/TRBV12-4|TRBJ1-2
CASSATVGGYTF
>TRBV12-3/TRBV12-4|TRBJ1-2
CASSRTGYTNYGYTF
>TRBV14|TRBJ2-5
CASSQDLGFQETQYF
>TRBV24-1|TRBJ1-2
CATSDSRGLKDGYTF
>TRBV12-3/TRBV12-4|TRBJ2-7
CASSLALKVANEQYF
>TRBV20-1|TRBJ1-2
CSASEMKRTGPRIYGYTF
>TRBV6-2/TRBV6-3|TRBJ2-7
CASSYPRAGGVYEQYF
>TRBV2|TRBJ1-3
CASKRGGSGNTIYF
>TRBV9|TRBJ2-5
CASSVGQRETQYF
>TRBV7-9|TRBJ1-3
CASSSPLGSGNTIYF
>TRBV18|TRBJ1-2
CASSPQELNYGYTF
>TRBV15|TRBJ2-7
CATMTDRGAYEQYF
>TRBV2|TRBJ2-3
CASSEGRLATDTQYF
>TRBV6-2/TRBV6-3|TRBJ1-5
CASSYWDRLRNQPQHF
>TRBV19|TRBJ1-4
CASSSGGQYEKLFF
>TRBV20-1|TRBJ2-4
CNAPNQGASAKNIQYF
>TRBV2|TRBJ2-1
CASSEQGGGYNEQFF
>TRBV7-6|TRBJ2-1
CASSPPIVWAEGQFF
>TRBV6-1|TRBJ1-2
CASRILDRPDYRYTF
>TRBV5-1|TRBJ2-3
CASSLNKRETDTQYF
>TRBV5-1|TRBJ2-2
CASSRPLGRNTGELFF
>TRBV29-1|TRBJ1-6
CSVRLSGSDSPLHF
>TRBV9|TRBJ2-7
CASSVAMGASSYEQYF
>TRBV3-1|TRBJ2-3
CASSHRFPGYTDTQYF
>TRBV20-1|TRBJ2-3
CSARPLARAGDTQYF
>TRBV3-1|TRBJ1-2
CASSTRDTTLGGYTF